This TCR beta chain is drawn from a study of T cell responses to AZD1222 COVID-19 vaccine. Whole-study results and caveats: Spike was spanned by vaccine-associated CD4 TCRs, with dominance at 160-218 and 743-854.

With respect to this clone: Its cognate antigen is unknown.

Here immunoSEQ multiplex PCR was the method, and the copy in TCRdb shows in-frame clones only, minus some. The data contain roughly 110,000 clones, 87% of them singletons. Looked up from germline, CDR1 is SGHVS and CDR2 is FNYEAQ. The CDR3 extends over 15 amino acids. The V gene lost 5 bases and the J gene lost 5 bases, with 16 bases spanning the gap. The specimen comprised peripheral blood, sampled on day 0 of AZD1222 vaccination. The chain combines TRBV7-6 with TRBJ2-1; D possibly uses TRBD1 or TRBD2 (5 bases each). This TCR was recovered from an adult in good health. The CDR3 loop is CASSPWGNTDNEQFF. The DNA for the CDR3 is TGTGCCAGCAGCCCGTGGGGGAACACCGACAATGAGCAGTTCTTC.